The 29 T cell receptor beta chains given below trace back to one sample, sequenced in a study of T cells in women clearing cervical HPV infection. The data were produced by immunoSEQ multiplex PCR, yet TCRdb's version contains in-frame clones alone and is incomplete. The sample's table shows around 30,000 clones. Sequenced input: blood buffy coat. The receptors come from a woman aged 18 to 75 with a cervical HPV16 infection that either progressed to CIN3+ or cleared (not recorded which).

A word on this clone: The read stops 3 residues short of the end of the CDR3; the missing end is completed from the germline J gene. The J gene is TRBJ2-5, the V gene TRBV5-5, with a possible D match to TRBD2 (5 bases). Trimming left V 4 bases short and J 5 bases short, with 15 bases between. The length of the CDR3 is 14 residues. Germline CDR1 is SGHKS and CDR2 is YYEKEE (reference sequence). This chain's CDR3 is CASSIIWTSETQYF. The CDR3 DNA, read in part, is TGTGCCAGCAGCATTATCTGGACTTCGGAGACC.

CDR3: CASSLGSAFPNTGELFF. The DNA read from the CDR3 is TGCGCCAGCAGCTTGGGTAGCGCTTTTCCGAACACCGGGGAG. The genes are TRBV5-1 and TRBJ2-2; maybe TRBD2 (5 bases). The missing CDR3 end, 3 residues past where the read stops, is filled in from the germline J gene. The CDR3 contains 17 residues. Germline-derived CDR1 and CDR2 are SGHRS and YFSETQ. Between the trimmed V and J ends, which lost 0 bases and 0 bases, there was a span of 12 bases.

To note about this clone: The CDR3 extends 3 residues past the end of the read, so its final part is completed from the germline J gene. This sequence joins TRBV5-1 and TRBJ1-1; D is possibly TRBD1 (5 bases). The V end lost 2 bases, the J end lost 1 base, and 9 bases lay between the germline ends. Germline lookup yields CDR1 SGHRS and CDR2 YFSETQ. There are 14 residues in the CDR3. The DNA read from the CDR3 is TGCGCCAGCAGCTTCGGACACCAGAACACTGAA. Translated: CASSFGHQNTE. The whole CDR3 reads CASSFGHQNTEAFF. Supplemented by reference TRBV5-1 and TRBJ1-1, the full variable domain reads KAGVTQTPRYLIKTRGQQVTLSCSPISGHRSVSWYQQTPGQGLQFLFEYFSETQRNKGNFPGRFSGRQFSNSRSEMNVSTLELGDSALYLCASSFGHQNTEAFFGQGTRLTVV.

Comments on this clone: The CDR3 extends 3 residues past the end of the read, so its final part is completed from the germline J gene. The chain combines TRBV12-3 or TRBV12-4 with TRBJ2-2; 7 bases are a match to TRBD2. The CDR3 is 16 residues long. V lost 11 bases to trimming and J lost 3 bases; unmatched junction nucleotides: 15. The CDR3 bases that were read are TGTGCCGCAACCAAGGGGCTCGCGGGGGACACCGGGGAG. This sequence encodes CAATKGLAGDTGE. The entire CDR3 protein reads CAATKGLAGDTGELFF.

Details on this clone: The read gets to within 3 residues of the CDR3 end, and the germline J gene fills in the rest. The V gene is TRBV19, the J gene TRBJ1-4, with 10 nucleotides matching TRBD1. Germline assignment: CDR1 LNHDA and CDR2 SQIVND (reference sequence). Trimming removed 5 bases from V and 8 bases from J; junction bases left unmatched: 5. The CDR3 sequence is 14 residues long. The CDR3 loop is CASSVDRGQEKLFF. The sequenced part of the CDR3 DNA is TGTGCCAGTAGTGTCGACAGGGGGCAAGAAAAA.

In regard to this clone: The read ends 3 residues early relative to the CDR3; the germline J gene fills the gap. This rearrangement joins TRBV12-5 to TRBJ2-6; D is perhaps TRBD1 (5 bases). The CDR3 is made up of 14 amino acids. The V gene lost 6 bases and the J gene lost 2 bases, with 8 bases spanning the gap. The V gene's germline CDR1 is LGHNT and CDR2 FRNRAP. The CDR3 here is CASGQGTGANVLTF. The sequenced part of the CDR3 DNA is TGTGCTAGTGGGCAGGGAACTGGGGCCAACGTC. The full variable domain, in which reference TRBV12-5 and TRBJ2-6 provide the parts outside the CDR3, is DARVTQTPRHKVTEMGQEVTMRCQPILGHNTVFWYRQTMMQGLELLAYFRNRAPLDDSGMPKDRFSAEMPDATLATLKIQPSEPRDSAVYFCASGQGTGANVLTFGAGSRLTVL.

On this clone itself: The read terminates 3 residues before the CDR3 end, so the remaining end is supplied by the germline J gene. The genes are TRBV18 and TRBJ1-2; D is unresolved. The CDR3 totals 13 residues. Per germline, CDR1 KGHSH and CDR2 LQKENI. Partial CDR3 DNA: TGTGCCAGCTCACCACCGGTTGAAACAACC. Protein sequence: CASSPPVETT. The full CDR3 protein reads CASSPPVETTYTF. The full variable domain, completed using reference TRBV18 and TRBJ1-2, is NAGVMQNPRHLVRRRGQEARLRCSPMKGHSHVYWYRQLPEEGLKFMVYLQKENIIDESGMPKERFSAEFPKEGPSILRIQQVVRGDSAAYFCASSPPVETTYTFGSGTRLTVV.

Concerning this clone itself: The read falls 3 residues short of the CDR3 end, and the missing part is taken from the germline J gene. This chain links TRBV19 with TRBJ2-2; 11 positions agree with TRBD2. After removal of 7 bases from V and 8 bases from J, the junction contained 6 bases not matched to a gene. Germline V gene sequence: CDR1 LNHDA, CDR2 SQIVND (reference sequence). The CDR3 is 14 residues long. The CDR3 loop reads CASIGLAGSGELFF. CDR3 DNA, as far as it was read: TGTGCCAGTATAGGACTAGCGGGTTCAGGGGAG.

With regard to this clone: The read ends 3 residues shy of where the CDR3 ends; the end is completed using the germline J gene. This chain links TRBV20-1 with TRBJ2-2; 12 positions agree with TRBD2. CDR3 length: 17 residues. Germline-derived CDR1 and CDR2 are DFQATT and SNEGSKA (reference sequence). V lost 5 bases to trimming and J lost 0 bases; unmatched junction nucleotides: 7. The CDR3 spells CSARPSSGRANTGELFF. Incomplete CDR3 DNA: TGCAGTGCTCGCCCTTCTAGCGGGAGGGCGAACACCGGGGAG.

About this clone itself: The read halts 3 residues ahead of the CDR3 end, with the missing end drawn from the germline J gene. The rearrangement joins TRBV5-1 to TRBJ2-3; the match to TRBD2 covers 7 bases. V was pared by 0 bases and J by 0 bases, with 4 bases of the junction left unmatched. Germline loops: CDR1 SGHRS, CDR2 YFSETQ. The CDR3 is 16 amino acids. This CDR3 is CASSLGGTTSTDTQYF. The sequenced part of the CDR3 DNA is TGCGCCAGCAGCTTGGGGGGGACTACTAGCACAGATACG.

Regarding this clone: Sequencing ends 3 residues short of the CDR3 end; the germline J gene provides the rest. The rearrangement uses TRBV2 and TRBJ2-7; possibly TRBD1 for D (6 bases). Trimming removed 4 bases from V and 4 bases from J, with 14 bases in between. The germline gives CDR1 SNHLY, CDR2 FYNNEI. The CDR3 spans 14 residues. This CDR3 reads CASSGVQGGYEQYF. The sequenced CDR3 bases are TGTGCCAGCAGTGGGGTACAGGGCGGGTACGAG.

Turning to this clone: The CDR3 extends 3 residues past the end of the read, so its final part is completed from the germline J gene. The chain has TRBV5-1 and TRBJ1-1; possibly TRBD1 for D (6 bases). The CDR3 totals 15 residues. V lost 0 bases and J lost 1, with 10 bases in between. The germline CDR1 and CDR2 sequences are SGHRS and YFSETQ. The chain's CDR3 is CASSLGGRGNTEAFF. The sequenced CDR3 bases are TGCGCCAGCAGCTTGGGAGGCAGGGGGAACACTGAA.

A word on this clone: The CDR3 end is not reached by the read, which stops 3 residues before it; the germline J gene fills it in. V and J are TRBV12-3 or TRBV12-4 and TRBJ1-2, with TRBD1 matching over 9 bases. This CDR3 is built from 14 residues. The CDR3 DNA, read in part, is TGTGCCAGCAGCCCGGGACAGGGTGGGCTCGGC. Amino acid sequence: CASSPGQGGLG. From start to end, the CDR3 is CASSPGQGGLGYTF.

Notes on this clone: The read stops 3 residues short of the end of the CDR3; the missing end is completed from the germline J gene. The chain uses TRBV7-9 and TRBJ2-4, with TRBD1 matching over 11 bases. The CDR3 sequence is 14 residues long. CDR1 is SEHNR, CDR2 FQNEAQ, per germline (reference sequence). The sequenced part of the CDR3 DNA is TGTGCCAGCAGCTTAGGGACAGGGGGCTATGGT. It codes for CASSLGTGGYG. The full-length CDR3 reads as CASSLGTGGYGQYF.

Points on this clone: With the read ending 3 residues before the CDR3 end, the germline J gene is used to fill in that end. V and J are TRBV10-1 and TRBJ2-5, with a tentative D call TRBD2 (6 bases). CDR3 size: 17 residues. Between the trimmed V and J ends, which lost 5 bases and 5 bases, there was a span of 24 bases. From germline, CDR1 is WNHNN and CDR2 SYGVQD (reference sequence). CDR3 DNA (partial): TGCGCCAGCAGTCCAGGCCTAGCAGCGGGTGGGTTTGAGACC. Amino acid sequence: CASSPGLAAGGFET. The CDR3, in full, reads CASSPGLAAGGFETQYF.

For this clone: The read comes to an end 3 residues before the CDR3 does, leaving the germline J gene to fill in the end. V usage is TRBV2 and J usage is TRBJ2-1; 8 nucleotides agree with TRBD1. Per germline, CDR1 SNHLY and CDR2 FYNNEI. This CDR3 contains 15 residues. With V trimmed by 2 bases and J by 0 bases, 0 bases remained unmatched. The part of the CDR3 DNA that was read is TGTGCCAGCAGTGAAACAGGGGGCTCCTACAATGAG. This codes for CASSETGGSYNE. The CDR3 reads in full as CASSETGGSYNEQFF.

Comments on this clone: The read falls 3 residues short of the CDR3 end, and the missing part is taken from the germline J gene. The chain carries TRBV9 and TRBJ1-1; the D gene is possibly TRBD1 (6 bases). Germline CDR1 reads SGDLS; CDR2 reads YYNGEE. Between the trimmed V and J ends, which lost 4 bases and 1 base, there was a span of 14 bases. The CDR3 is 15 residues long. CDR3 loop: CASSLHRVTNTEAFF. Incomplete CDR3 DNA: TGTGCCAGCAGCCTTCACAGGGTGACGAACACTGAA.

CDR3 bases read: TGTGCCAGCAGACCGTCCGGGACTCGGTCCTACGAG. Translated: CASRPSGTRSYE. The complete CDR3 sequence is CASRPSGTRSYEQYF. The J gene is TRBJ2-7, the V gene TRBV12-3 or TRBV12-4, with a possible D match to TRBD2 (6 bases). The read comes to an end 3 residues before the CDR3 does, leaving the germline J gene to fill in the end. This CDR3 comprises 15 residues. Trimming took 6 bases from V and 1 from J, leaving 16 bases between them.

With respect to this clone: Read data end 3 residues before the CDR3 end; the end is taken from the germline J gene. At the DNA level, this CDR3 is encoded by other sequences in the same sample as well. V usage is TRBV6-2 or TRBV6-3 and J usage is TRBJ2-2; D gene uncertain. V was cut by 0 bases and J by 1 base, with 3 bases left in between. The CDR3 spans 14 residues. CDR1 and CDR2 (germline): MNHEY, SVGEGT. The CDR3 bases that were read are TGTGCCAGCAGTTACTCACTGAACACCGGGGAG. Translation: CASSYSLNTGE. The full CDR3 is CASSYSLNTGELFF.

As to this clone: The read comes to an end 3 residues before the CDR3 does, leaving the germline J gene to fill in the end. This chain uses TRBV20-1 with TRBJ2-2; no reliable D call. CDR1 and CDR2 from the germline V gene are DFQATT and SNEGSKA (reference sequence). V was trimmed by 7 bases and J by 2 bases, leaving 11 bases between them. The CDR3 runs 13 residues. The CDR3 here is CSVVTPNTGELFF. CDR3 DNA, as far as it was read: TGCAGTGTGGTGACACCAAACACCGGGGAG.

For this clone: The read is 3 residues too short to cover the CDR3 end, so that end is filled in from the germline J gene. The V gene is TRBV6-4, the J gene TRBJ2-1; TRBD2 matches 7 bases. After removal of 5 bases from V and 6 bases from J, the junction contained 7 bases not matched to a gene. Germline CDR1 MRHNA, CDR2 SNTAGT. CDR3 length: 14 amino acids. The CDR3 loop is CASSSSSSGNEQFF. CDR3 DNA, as far as it was read: TGTGCCAGCAGTTCCTCTTCTAGCGGCAATGAG.

Details on this clone: The CDR3 is cut off 3 residues early in the read; its end comes from the germline J gene. The chain is built from TRBV30 and TRBJ1-2; possibly TRBD1 for D (5 bases). This CDR3 is 13 amino acids long. CDR1 GTSNPN and CDR2 SVGIG come from the germline V gene (reference sequence). The CDR3 spells CAWSLAWGLGYTF. The part of the CDR3 DNA that was read is TGTGCCTGGAGTCTGGCATGGGGACTAGGC.

A word on this clone: The CDR3 end falls 3 residues outside the read, so it is completed with the germline J gene. The chain links TRBV30 to TRBJ2-3, with D hard to call. The V gene's germline CDR1 is GTSNPN and CDR2 SVGIG (reference sequence). V dropped 2 bases and J dropped 6 bases, with 21 bases sitting between them. The CDR3 covers 16 residues. CDR3: CAWSFLEAMVPDTQYF. Partial CDR3 DNA: TGTGCCTGGAGTTTTCTCGAAGCTATGGTCCCGGATACG.

The CDR3 here is CASSLSQGDSPLHF. The sequenced part of the CDR3 DNA is TGTGCCAGCTCACTAAGTCAGGGGGATTCACCC. The chain employs TRBV18 and TRBJ1-6; 7 nucleotides align to TRBD1. The sequence runs out 3 residues before the end of the CDR3; the remainder is reconstructed from the germline J gene. Germline V gene lookup returns CDR1 KGHSH and CDR2 LQKENI. This CDR3 contains 14 residues. The V and J ends lost 4 bases and 8 bases, in that order; junction bases with no gene match: 5. Full variable domain (rest looked up from reference TRBV18 and TRBJ1-6): NAGVMQNPRHLVRRRGQEARLRCSPMKGHSHVYWYRQLPEEGLKFMVYLQKENIIDESGMPKERFSAEFPKEGPSILRIQQVVRGDSAAYFCASSLSQGDSPLHFGNGTRLTVT.

The sequenced CDR3 bases are TGTGCCAGTAAGTCAGGGCACGAGAACTATGGC. Its translation: CASKSGHENYG. The full CDR3 protein reads CASKSGHENYGYTF. The chain employs TRBV19 and TRBJ1-2; D is possibly TRBD1 (5 bases). From the germline J gene comes the end of the CDR3, since the read stops 3 residues before it. The germline gives CDR1 LNHDA, CDR2 SQIVND (reference sequence). V was clipped by 7 bases and J by 2 bases, with 14 bases between them. The length of the CDR3 is 14 residues.

A note on this clone: The CDR3 end lies 3 residues beyond the end of the read and is filled in from the germline J gene. The chain recombines TRBV18 with TRBJ2-3; the D gene is possibly TRBD2 (6 bases). V lost 4 bases and J lost 0, with 14 bases in between. The germline V gene encodes CDR1 KGHSH and CDR2 LQKENI. The CDR3 sequence is 16 residues long. The CDR3 here is CASSRTSRPSTDTQYF. The DNA read from the CDR3 is TGTGCCAGCTCACGCACTAGCAGGCCTAGCACAGATACG.

As for this clone: The read stops 3 residues short of the end of the CDR3; the missing end is completed from the germline J gene. The chain has TRBV30 and TRBJ1-5; perhaps TRBD1 as D (5 bases). Germline V CDR1 and CDR2: GTSNPN, SVGIG (reference sequence). The V gene lost 2 bases and the J gene lost 6 bases, with 8 bases spanning the gap. The CDR3 totals 12 residues. CDR3 DNA (partial): TGTGCCTGGAGTTCAGGGTCTCAGCCC. Amino acids: CAWSSGSQP. The whole CDR3 is CAWSSGSQPQHF.

Points on this clone: The CDR3 end falls 3 residues outside the read, so it is completed with the germline J gene. The chain links TRBV20-1 to TRBJ2-4, with 8 bases identical to TRBD1. Unmatched junction bases numbered 6, after V lost 6 bases and J lost 2 bases. This CDR3 region has 14 residues. Germline CDR1 DFQATT, CDR2 SNEGSKA (reference sequence). The CDR3 loop is CSAGQGASKNIQYF. The DNA read from the CDR3 is TGCAGTGCAGGACAGGGTGCTTCCAAAAACATT.

Remarks on this clone: The read falls 3 residues short of the CDR3 end, and the missing part is taken from the germline J gene. This chain uses TRBV7-9 with TRBJ1-4; tentative D call: TRBD1 (6 bases). CDR3 size: 14 residues. Germline assignment: CDR1 SEHNR and CDR2 FQNEAQ (reference sequence). V gave up 2 bases and J gave up 6 bases, with 10 bases separating them. CDR3 sequence reads: CASSLKGGDEKLFF. CDR3 DNA (partial): TGTGCCAGCAGCTTAAAAGGGGGAGATGAAAAA.